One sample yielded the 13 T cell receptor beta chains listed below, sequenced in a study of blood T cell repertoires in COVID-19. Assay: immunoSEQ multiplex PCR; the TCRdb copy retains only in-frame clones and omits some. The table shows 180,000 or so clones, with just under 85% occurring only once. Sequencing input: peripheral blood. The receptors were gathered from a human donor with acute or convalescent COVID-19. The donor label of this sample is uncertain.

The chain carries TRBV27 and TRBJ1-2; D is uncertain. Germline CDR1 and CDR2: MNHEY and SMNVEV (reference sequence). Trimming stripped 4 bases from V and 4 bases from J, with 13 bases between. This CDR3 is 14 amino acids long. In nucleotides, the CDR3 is TGTGCCAGCAGTTCGGCGGGCGCTCGCTATGGCTACACCTTC. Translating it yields CASSSAGARYGYTF.

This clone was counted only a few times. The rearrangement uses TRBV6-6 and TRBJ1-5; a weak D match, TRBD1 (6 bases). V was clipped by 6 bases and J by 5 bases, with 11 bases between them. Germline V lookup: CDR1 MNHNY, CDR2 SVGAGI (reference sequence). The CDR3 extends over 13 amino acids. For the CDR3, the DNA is TGTGCCAGCAGAGCGACAGGTGATCAGCCCCAGCATTTT. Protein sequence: CASRATGDQPQHF.

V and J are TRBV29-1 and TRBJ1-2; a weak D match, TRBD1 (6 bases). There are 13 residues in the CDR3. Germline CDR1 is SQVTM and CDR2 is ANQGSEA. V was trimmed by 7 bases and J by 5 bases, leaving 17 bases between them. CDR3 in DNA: TGCAGCGCCCATGACAGGCAGTCTTATGGCTACACCTTC. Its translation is CSAHDRQSYGYTF. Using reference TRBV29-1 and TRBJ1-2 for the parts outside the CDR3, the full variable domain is SAVISQKPSRDICQRGTSLTIQCQVDSQVTMMFWYRQQPGQSLTLIATANQGSEATYESGFVIDKFPISRPNLTFSTLTVSNMSPEDSSIYLCSAHDRQSYGYTFGSGTRLTVV.

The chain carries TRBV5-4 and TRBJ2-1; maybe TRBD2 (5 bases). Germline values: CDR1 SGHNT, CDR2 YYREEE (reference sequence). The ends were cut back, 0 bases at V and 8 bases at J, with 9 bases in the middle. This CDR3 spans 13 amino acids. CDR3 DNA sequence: TGTGCCAGCAGCTTGGCCATCGGGGATGAGCAGTTCTTC. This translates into CASSLAIGDEQFF.

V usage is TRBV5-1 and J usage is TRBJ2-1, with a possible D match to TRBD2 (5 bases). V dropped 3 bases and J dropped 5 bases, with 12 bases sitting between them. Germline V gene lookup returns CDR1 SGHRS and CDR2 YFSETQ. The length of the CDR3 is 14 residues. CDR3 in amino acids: CASSSMDLDNEQFF. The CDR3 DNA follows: TGCGCCAGCAGCTCCATGGACTTGGACAATGAGCAGTTCTTC. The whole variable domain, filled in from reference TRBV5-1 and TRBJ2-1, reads KAGVTQTPRYLIKTRGQQVTLSCSPISGHRSVSWYQQTPGQGLQFLFEYFSETQRNKGNFPGRFSGRQFSNSRSEMNVSTLELGDSALYLCASSSMDLDNEQFFGPGTRLTVL.

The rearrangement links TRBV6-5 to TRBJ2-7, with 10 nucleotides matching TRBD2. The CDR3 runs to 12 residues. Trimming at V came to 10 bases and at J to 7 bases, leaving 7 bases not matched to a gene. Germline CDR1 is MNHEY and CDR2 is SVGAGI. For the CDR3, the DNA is TGTGCCACCCTAGCGGGAGTTGGTGAGCAGTACTTC. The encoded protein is CATLAGVGEQYF.

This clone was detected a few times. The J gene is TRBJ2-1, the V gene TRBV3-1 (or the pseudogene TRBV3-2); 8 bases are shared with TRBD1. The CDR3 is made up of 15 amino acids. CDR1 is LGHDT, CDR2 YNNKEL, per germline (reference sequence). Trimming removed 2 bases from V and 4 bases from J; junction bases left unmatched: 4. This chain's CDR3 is CASSQRTGYYNEQFF. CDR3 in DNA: TGTGCCAGCAGCCAACGGACAGGGTATTACAATGAGCAGTTCTTC.

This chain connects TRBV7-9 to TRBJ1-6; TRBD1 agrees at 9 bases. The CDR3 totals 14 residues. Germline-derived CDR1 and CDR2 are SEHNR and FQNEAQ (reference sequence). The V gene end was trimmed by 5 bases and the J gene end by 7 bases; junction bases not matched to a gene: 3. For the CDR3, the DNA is TGTGCCAGCAGCGCCGGGACAGGGAATTCACCCCTCCACTTT. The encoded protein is CASSAGTGNSPLHF. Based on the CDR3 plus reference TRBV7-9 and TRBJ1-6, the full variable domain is DTGVSQNPRHKITKRGQNVTFRCDPISEHNRLYWYRQTLGQGPEFLTYFQNEAQLEKSRLLSDRFSAERPKGSFSTLEIQRTEQGDSAMYLCASSAGTGNSPLHFGNGTRLTVT.

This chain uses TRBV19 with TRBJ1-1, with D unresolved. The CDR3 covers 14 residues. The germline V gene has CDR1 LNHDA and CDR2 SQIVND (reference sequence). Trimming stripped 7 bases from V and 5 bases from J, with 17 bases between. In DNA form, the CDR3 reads TGTGCCAGTAAAGGACTCTTATTAGGAACTGAAGCTTTCTTT. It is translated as CASKGLLLGTEAFF.

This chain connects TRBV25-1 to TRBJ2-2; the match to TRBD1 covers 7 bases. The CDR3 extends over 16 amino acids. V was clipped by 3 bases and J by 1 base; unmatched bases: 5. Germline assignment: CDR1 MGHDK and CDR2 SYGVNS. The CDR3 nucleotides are TGTGCCAGCAGTGAGGTAAACAGGGGGAACACCGGGGAGCTGTTTTTT. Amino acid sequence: CASSEVNRGNTGELFF.

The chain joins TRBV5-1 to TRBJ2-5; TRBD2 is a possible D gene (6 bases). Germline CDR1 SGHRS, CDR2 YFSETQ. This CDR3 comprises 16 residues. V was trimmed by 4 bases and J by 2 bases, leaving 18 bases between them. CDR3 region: CASSSSSLALQETQYF. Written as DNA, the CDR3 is TGCGCCAGCAGCAGTTCATCCCTAGCGCTTCAAGAGACCCAGTACTTC. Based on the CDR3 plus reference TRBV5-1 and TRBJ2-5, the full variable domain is KAGVTQTPRYLIKTRGQQVTLSCSPISGHRSVSWYQQTPGQGLQFLFEYFSETQRNKGNFPGRFSGRQFSNSRSEMNVSTLELGDSALYLCASSSSSLALQETQYFGPGTRLLVL.

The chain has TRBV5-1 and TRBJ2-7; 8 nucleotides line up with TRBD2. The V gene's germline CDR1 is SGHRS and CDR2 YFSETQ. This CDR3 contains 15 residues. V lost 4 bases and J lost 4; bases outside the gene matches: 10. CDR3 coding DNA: TGCGCCAGCAGCACGGCGGGCGGGGGGAGATACGAGCAGTACTTC. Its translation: CASSTAGGGRYEQYF.

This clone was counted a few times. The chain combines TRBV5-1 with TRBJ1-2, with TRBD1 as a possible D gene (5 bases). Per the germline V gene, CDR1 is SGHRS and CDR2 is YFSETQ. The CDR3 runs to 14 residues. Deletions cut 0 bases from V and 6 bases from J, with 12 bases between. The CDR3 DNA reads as TGCGCCAGCAGCTTGGCCGCGACAGATAATGGCTACACCTTC. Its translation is CASSLAATDNGYTF.